This TCR beta chain was identified in a study of cytomegalovirus exposure and HLA in healthy donors. A note on this clone: Antigen unknown.

Germline lookup yields CDR1 LNHDA and CDR2 SQIVND (reference sequence). This CDR3 has 15 amino acids. The V segment lost 5 bases and the J segment 2 bases; nucleotides outside the gene matches: 7. A multiplex PCR was run with 60 Vbeta primers and 13 Jbeta primers. The table came from immunoSEQ multiplex PCR; TCRdb's copy has only in-frame clones and leaves some out. Of more than 70,000 clones in the sample, around 74% were seen once. Study-level points and caveats: In an earlier analysis, in some 500 donors, most V segments appeared productive either ~90% or ~30% of the time. Most TCR sequences were rare, but some public TCRs occurred in many donors.

This clonotype originated in a boy aged 5-17 years in good health and CMV-seronegative. This chain connects TRBV19 to TRBJ1-1, with TRBD1 matching over 8 bases. Sequenced material: PBMCs. The CDR3 DNA reads TGTGCCAGTAGTGGGACAGGTGGGTTAAACACTGAAGCTTTCTTT. Its translation is CASSGTGGLNTEAFF.